The clone carrying this TCR beta chain came up a few times. Its antigen is currently unknown. Among the donors, all were healthy bone marrow donors. Whereas donors were nominally healthy upon sampling, unrecorded immune exposures were probable. It was with 60 Vbeta and 13 Jbeta primers that the PCR ran. Method: immunoSEQ multiplex PCR; TCRdb's copy keeps in-frame clones and lacks some. The sample comprises around 200,000 clones, 70% to 80% of which are singletons, and around 15% rests with the top ten. The data derive from a study of cytomegalovirus exposure and HLA in healthy donors. Study results and limitations: Differences between HLA loci emerged in a later analysis of TCR association rates, with DRB1 most and HLA-C fewest. Rare TCR sequences predominated, though certain public TCRs were found in many donors.

What was sequenced was PBMCs. This clonotype was obtained from a man aged 35 to 55 in good health and CMV-seronegative.

In DNA form, the CDR3 reads TGTGCCAGCAGCACCGCAGGGGGCGCAGGAGAGACCCAGTACTTC. It encodes CASSTAGGAGETQYF. This chain uses TRBV7-6 with TRBJ2-5, with 8 bases lining up with TRBD1. The germline V gene has CDR1 SGHVS and CDR2 FNYEAQ. The CDR3 extends over 15 amino acids. Losses at the gene ends were 5 bases for V and 4 bases for J; bases not matched to a gene: 9.